The clone carrying this T cell receptor (beta chain) was counted many times. Its antigen is still unknown. This specimen belongs to a study of T cell repertoires in cytomegalovirus infection. Broader study findings: Cumulative frequency (of public TCR beta family members) identified carriers of CMV plus the relevant HLA. HLA-C-restricted CMV clonotypes gave the most frequent clonotype in two of eight donors.

Using its own MiXCR run on the reads, TCRdb lists one record per CDR3 protein. The profile covers hundreds of thousands of distinct CDR3 sequences, with 11% appearing a single time and around 9.6% taken by the ten largest. The clonotype originates from a human donor in good health (CMV status not recorded). Some clones in this sample may be carry-over from other donors' samples. Sequencing used PBMCs.

The CDR3 sequence: CASSANRAQPQHF. CDR3 coding DNA: TGTGCCAGCAGCGCCAACAGGGCTCAGCCCCAGCATTTT. The chain carries TRBV7-9 and TRBJ1-5, with TRBD1 as a possible D gene (6 bases). This CDR3 region has 13 residues. The germline V and J ends were trimmed by 5 bases and 6 bases, with 11 bases remaining between them. CDR1 and CDR2 from the germline V gene are SEHNR and FQNEAQ (reference sequence).